The present entry profiles one T cell receptor beta chain with its context. Authors' data handling: Reference gene primer amplification yielded estimated nucleated cell counts. The table came from immunoSEQ multiplex PCR; TCRdb's copy has only in-frame clones and leaves some out. V and J calls and clone size are as listed in that table; D and trimming were resolved from the DNA. This table has under 300,000 clones, 65% to 90% appearing once. The data were taken from a study of blood T cell repertoires in COVID-19. Across the study: The samples span acute and convalescent COVID-19 from the United States, Italy and Spain. From T cells, B-cell-depleted T cells, or PBMCs came the material, which was cDNA or gDNA.

CDR1 and CDR2 from the germline V gene are SGHVS and FQNEAQ. V gave up 4 bases and J gave up 8 bases, with 14 bases separating them. The CDR3 is 13 amino acids. Input material: peripheral blood. The V call is TRBV7-8, the J call TRBJ1-2; tentatively, D is TRBD1 (6 bases). The TCR was taken from a human donor in a cohort sampled during active COVID-19. This chain's CDR3 is CASSSEATGGYTF. The DNA for the CDR3 is TGTGCCAGCAGCTCAGAGGCCACAGGGGGCTACACCTTC.